This T cell receptor (beta chain) is from a study of blood T cell repertoires in COVID-19. As for the study in general: Whether acute or convalescent, the COVID-19 samples came from the United States, Italy and Spain.

In the original workflow: Reference gene primers were amplified, and this amplification served to estimate nucleated cell counts. TCRdb keeps only in-frame clones here, not all; method: immunoSEQ multiplex PCR. Clone size and V and J calls were adopted from that table, with D and trimming inferred from the DNA. The table includes approximately 200,000 clones, about 85% detected once. Either two negative PCRs, clearance, or symptom resolution qualified Cohort 3 donors as recovered. J lost 1 base, V lost 4 bases, and 7 bases had no gene match. The CDR3 contains 16 residues. Germline values: CDR1 SGHRS, CDR2 YFSETQ.

The sequence came from a man between 40 and 49 years old who had recovered from COVID-19. Sequenced: PBMCs or T cells enriched from blood (not recorded which). This rearrangement joins TRBV5-1 to TRBJ2-2; 7 positions match TRBD2. CDR3 coding DNA: TGCGCCAGCAGCGCGGGGACTACCCGGAACACCGGGGAGCTGTTTTTT. Its translation is CASSAGTTRNTGELFF.